Listed here are 18 T cell receptor beta chains from one sample, sequenced in a study of CXCR3-negative and CXCR3-positive naive CD8 T cells. The method, 5' RACE with UMI labels, was used to prepare the TRB cDNA libraries. TCRdb reworked the 5' RACE reads into one entry per CDR3 protein, no DNA. The repertoire table contains about 89,000 distinct CDR3 sequences. Overall study findings and caveats: Naive cells that were CXCR3-positive had more hydrophobic TRB CDR3s (compared with CXCR3-negative naive cells).

Their specific antigens are unknown. The sample consisted of naive CXCR3+ CD8+ T cells from blood. Stated subset: CD45RO-CCR7+CD27+CD95- naive CD8+ T cells expressing CXCR3 (TNR3+). The receptor set was obtained from a human donor in good health. Some clones in this sample may be carry-over from other donors' samples.

J is TRBJ2-7 and V is TRBV28; TCRdb calls TRBD1, which cannot be checked without DNA. This CDR3 has 16 amino acids. Germline assignment: CDR1 MDHEN and CDR2 SYDVKM. CDR3 amino acids: CASSLERAAGGYEQYF.

V gene TRBV28 combines with J gene TRBJ2-2; without DNA, the TCRdb call of TRBD2 cannot be checked. Germline V lookup: CDR1 MDHEN, CDR2 SYDVKM. The CDR3 is 16 residues long. CDR3: CASSPDSRTGTGELFF.

The chain combines TRBV12-3 or TRBV12-4 with TRBJ2-3; TCRdb's D call of TRBD2 is untestable without DNA. CDR3 length equals 15 residues. The CDR3 sequence is CASRPLGLRTDTQYF.

This rearrangement joins TRBV28 to TRBJ2-3; the TRBD2 assignment by TCRdb is unverifiable without DNA. This CDR3 region has 15 residues. The germline V gene encodes CDR1 MDHEN and CDR2 SYDVKM. CDR3 amino acids: CASSKSGGYTDTQYF.

The rearrangement links TRBV6-1 to TRBJ2-7; the TRBD1 assignment by TCRdb is unverifiable without DNA. Looked up from germline, CDR1 is MNHNS and CDR2 is SASEGT. The CDR3 sequence is 12 residues long. The CDR3 protein is CASTGVSYEQYF.

The rearrangement links TRBV4-3 to TRBJ1-1; TCRdb outputs TRBD1, but without DNA this stays unchecked. Germline lookup yields CDR1 LGHNA and CDR2 YSLEER. The CDR3 sequence is 15 residues long. The CDR3 spells CASSHNTQGNTEAFF.

This chain joins TRBV28 and TRBJ2-1; checking the TCRdb D call of TRBD2 is not possible without DNA. CDR1 is MDHEN, CDR2 SYDVKM, per germline. The CDR3 runs to 15 residues. CDR3 loop: CASSPPGWGNNEQFF.

The chain combines TRBV18 with TRBJ2-7; as DNA is missing, the TRBD1 call by TCRdb cannot be tested. There are 15 residues in the CDR3. Germline V lookup: CDR1 KGHSH, CDR2 LQKENI. The CDR3 is CASSPPDRRAYEQYF.

The rearrangement uses TRBV15 and TRBJ2-7; TCRdb gives TRBD2 as the D gene, but with no DNA this cannot be confirmed. Germline-derived CDR1 and CDR2 are LNHNV and YYDKDF (reference sequence). This CDR3 has 14 amino acids. CDR3 loop: CATSRISQRREQYF.

The V gene is TRBV6-6, the J gene TRBJ2-7; the D call from TCRdb, TRBD1, cannot be confirmed without DNA. Germline V lookup: CDR1 MNHNY, CDR2 SVGAGI (reference sequence). The CDR3 is made up of 14 amino acids. Here the CDR3 reads CASSYDSKGYEQYF.

The rearrangement joins TRBV29-1 to TRBJ2-2; TCRdb picks TRBD2, but there is no DNA to check that call. CDR1 SQVTM and CDR2 ANQGSEA come from the germline V gene. This CDR3 contains 11 residues. The CDR3 protein is CSVRDTGELFF.

J is TRBJ1-1 and V is TRBV6-6; TCRdb picks TRBD1, but there is no DNA to check that call. Germline V gene sequence: CDR1 MNHNY, CDR2 SVGAGI (reference sequence). The CDR3 totals 15 residues. This CDR3 reads CASSYLGQGNTEAFF.

The chain links TRBV25-1 to TRBJ2-6. The CDR3 extends over 17 amino acids. Per the germline V gene, CDR1 is MGHDK and CDR2 is SYGVNS. Here the CDR3 reads CASSEYFIGSGANVLTF.

The rearrangement uses TRBV5-1 and TRBJ1-1. CDR1 SGHRS and CDR2 YFSETQ come from the germline V gene. CDR3 length: 14 residues. CDR3 amino acids: CASSLDSIGTEAFF.

The J gene is TRBJ2-3, the V gene TRBV7-9. CDR3 length: 12 amino acids. Looked up from germline, CDR1 is SEHNR and CDR2 is FQNEAQ (reference sequence). The CDR3 protein is CASRQGTDTQYF.

The J gene is TRBJ2-3, the V gene TRBV28; TCRdb's assignment of TRBD2 cannot be checked, as there is no DNA. Germline V gene sequence: CDR1 MDHEN, CDR2 SYDVKM. The CDR3 extends over 16 amino acids. Here the CDR3 reads CASTIRLAGRTDTQYF.

The CDR3 region is CASSYKMTGASSEQYF. V usage is TRBV6-2 or TRBV6-3 and J usage is TRBJ2-7. Looked up from germline, CDR1 is MNHEY and CDR2 is SVGEGT. This CDR3 has 16 amino acids.

The chain couples TRBV20-1 to TRBJ2-5; the TCRdb call, TRBD2, lacks DNA for checking. This CDR3 has 12 residues. Germline CDR1 DFQATT, CDR2 SNEGSKA (reference sequence). CDR3 amino acids: CSARSGRETQYF.